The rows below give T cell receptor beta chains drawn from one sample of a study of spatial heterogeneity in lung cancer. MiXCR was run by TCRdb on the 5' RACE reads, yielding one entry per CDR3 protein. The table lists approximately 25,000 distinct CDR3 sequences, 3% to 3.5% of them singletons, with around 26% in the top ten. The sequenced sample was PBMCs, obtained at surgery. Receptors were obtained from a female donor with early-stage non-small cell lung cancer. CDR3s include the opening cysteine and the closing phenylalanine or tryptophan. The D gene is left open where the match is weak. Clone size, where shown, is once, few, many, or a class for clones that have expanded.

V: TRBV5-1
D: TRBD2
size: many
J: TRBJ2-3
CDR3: CASSLLGGRAGDTQYF
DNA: TGCGCCAGCAGCTTGCTCGGCGGGAGGGCTGGAGATACGCAGTATTTT

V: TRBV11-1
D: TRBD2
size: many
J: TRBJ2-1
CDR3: CASSFGVREAQFF
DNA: TGTGCCAGCAGCTTTGGAGTCCGGGAGGCGCAGTTCTTC

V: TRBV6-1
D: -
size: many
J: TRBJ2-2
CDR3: CASGEGNTGELFF
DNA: TGTGCCAGCGGCGAGGGAAACACCGGGGAGCTGTTTTTT

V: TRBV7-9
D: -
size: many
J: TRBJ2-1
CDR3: CASSRGSEQFF
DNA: TGTGCCAGCAGCCGGGGTAGTGAGCAGTTCTTC

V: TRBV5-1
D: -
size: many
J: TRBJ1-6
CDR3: CASSLELGSYNSPLHF
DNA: TGCGCCAGCAGCTTGGAGCTAGGGTCCTATAATTCACCCCTCCACTTT

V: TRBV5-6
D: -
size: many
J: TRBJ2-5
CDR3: CASSLRDGQETQYF
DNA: TGTGCCAGCAGCTTGCGGGACGGCCAAGAGACCCAGTACTTC

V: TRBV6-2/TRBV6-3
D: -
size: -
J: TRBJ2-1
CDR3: CASSYGRADYNEQFF
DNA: TGTGCCAGCAGTTACGGCAGGGCCGACTACAATGAGCAGTTCTTC

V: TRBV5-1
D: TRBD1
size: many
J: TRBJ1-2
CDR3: CASSLDRGRARGYTF
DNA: TGCGCCAGCAGCTTGGACAGGGGGCGGGCTCGTGGCTACACCTTC

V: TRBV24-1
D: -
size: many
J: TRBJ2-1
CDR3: CATSTPSEGSYNEQFF
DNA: TGTGCCACCAGTACTCCGAGTGAGGGCTCCTACAATGAGCAGTTCTTC

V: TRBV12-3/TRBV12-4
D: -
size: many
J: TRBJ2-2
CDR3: CASTLKRQNTGELFF
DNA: TGTGCCAGCACTTTAAAGAGACAGAACACCGGGGAGCTGTTTTTT

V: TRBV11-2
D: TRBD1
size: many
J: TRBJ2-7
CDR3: CASSGGQGDYEQYF
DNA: TGTGCCAGCAGCGGGGGACAGGGGGATTACGAGCAGTACTTC

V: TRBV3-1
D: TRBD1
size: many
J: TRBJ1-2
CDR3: CASSQAVGDRGDYGYTF
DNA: TGTGCCAGCAGCCAAGCAGTCGGGGACAGGGGTGACTATGGCTACACCTTC

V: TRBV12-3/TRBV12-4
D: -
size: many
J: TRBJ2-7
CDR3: CASHSPRRYEQYF
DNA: TGTGCCAGCCACTCGCCCCGAAGATACGAGCAGTACTTC

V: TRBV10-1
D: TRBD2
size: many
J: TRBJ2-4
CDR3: CASPGSGTLAKNIQYF
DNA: TGCGCCAGCCCGGGGAGCGGGACCCTAGCCAAAAACATTCAGTACTTC

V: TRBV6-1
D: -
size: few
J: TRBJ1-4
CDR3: CASSSPGHLNEKLFF
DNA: TGTGCCAGCAGCTCCCCGGGACATCTAAATGAAAAACTGTTTTTT

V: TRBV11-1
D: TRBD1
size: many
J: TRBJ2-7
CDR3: CASSPRDRDHEQYF
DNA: TGTGCCAGCAGCCCTCGGGACAGGGACCACGAGCAGTACTTC

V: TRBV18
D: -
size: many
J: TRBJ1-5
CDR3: CASSPRGDQPQHF
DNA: TGTGCCAGCTCACCGCGGGGGGACCAGCCCCAGCATTTT

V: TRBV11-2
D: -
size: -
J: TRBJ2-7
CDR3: CASSSQRAVHEQYF
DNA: TGTGCCAGCAGCTCTCAAAGGGCCGTCCACGAGCAGTACTTC

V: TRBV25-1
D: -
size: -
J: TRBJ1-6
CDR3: CASSETVDYNSPLHF
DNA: TGTGCCAGCAGTGAGACAGTTGACTATAATTCACCCCTCCACTTT

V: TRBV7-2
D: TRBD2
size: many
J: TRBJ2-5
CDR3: CASSQLFGLAGLQETQYF
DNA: TGTGCCAGCAGCCAACTTTTCGGGCTAGCGGGCCTCCAAGAGACCCAGTACTTC

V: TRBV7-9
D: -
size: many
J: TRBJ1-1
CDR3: CASSSEERNTEAFF
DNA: TGTGCCAGCAGCTCCGAAGAGCGGAACACTGAAGCTTTCTTT

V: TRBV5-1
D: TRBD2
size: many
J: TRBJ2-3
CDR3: CASSPRGSLGDTQYF
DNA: TGCGCCAGCAGCCCCCGCGGGAGTTTGGGAGATACGCAGTATTTT

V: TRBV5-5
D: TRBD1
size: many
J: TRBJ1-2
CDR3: CASSFQGARDYGYTF
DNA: TGTGCCAGCAGCTTTCAGGGGGCGCGGGACTATGGCTACACCTTC

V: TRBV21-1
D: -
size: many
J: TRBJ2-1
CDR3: CASMGTYNEQFF
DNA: TGTGCCAGCATGGGGACCTACAATGAGCAGTTCTTC

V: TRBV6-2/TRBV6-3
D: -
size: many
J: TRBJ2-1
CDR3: CASSYSLEQFF
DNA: TGTGCCAGCAGTTACAGCCTGGAGCAGTTCTTC

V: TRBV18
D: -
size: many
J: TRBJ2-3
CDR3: CASSPRTDTQYF
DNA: TGTGCCAGCTCACCACGAACAGATACGCAGTATTTT

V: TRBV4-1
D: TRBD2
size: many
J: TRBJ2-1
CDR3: CASSPADSRLAGGSYNEQFF
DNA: TGCGCCAGCAGCCCCGCTGACAGCAGACTAGCGGGAGGTTCCTACAATGAGCAGTTCTTC

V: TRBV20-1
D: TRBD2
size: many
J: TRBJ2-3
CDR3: CSAIAGGNTDTQYF
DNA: TGCAGTGCTATAGCGGGAGGTAACACAGATACGCAGTATTTT

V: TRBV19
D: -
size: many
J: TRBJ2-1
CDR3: CASSIGGNEQFF
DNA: TGTGCCAGTAGTATTGGCGGTAATGAGCAGTTCTTC

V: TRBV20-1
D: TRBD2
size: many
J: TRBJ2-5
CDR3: CSAQAGGETQYF
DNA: TGCAGTGCTCAAGCGGGAGGAGAGACCCAGTACTTC

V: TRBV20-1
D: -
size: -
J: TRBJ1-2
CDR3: CSARVRGEEYGYTF
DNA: TGCAGTGCTAGAGTCCGGGGGGAGGAGTATGGCTACACCTTC

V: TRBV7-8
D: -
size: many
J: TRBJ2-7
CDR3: CASSFYSQAPRYEQYF
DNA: TGTGCCAGCAGCTTCTATTCCCAGGCGCCGCGATACGAGCAGTACTTC

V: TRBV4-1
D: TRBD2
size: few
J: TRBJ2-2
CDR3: CASSQVGLAGVGAGELFF
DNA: TGCGCCAGCAGCCAAGTGGGGCTAGCGGGAGTTGGTGCCGGGGAGCTGTTTTTT